Listed below are T cell receptor beta chains from one sample, sequenced in a study of T cell responses to AZD1222 COVID-19 vaccine. Assay used: immunoSEQ multiplex PCR; TCRdb lists only in-frame clones, some missing. The sample consists of under 200,000 clones, 90% of them appearing once. The sample here was peripheral blood, taken on day 0 of AZD1222 vaccination. All receptors come from an adult in good health. The CDR3 runs from the conserved cysteine through the conserved F or W. Each record gives: D gene, V gene, clone size, J gene, CDR3 protein, CDR3 DNA. The D gene is left open where the match is weak. Clone size appears in some rows only: once, few, many, or a class for an expanded clone.

d_call: -
v_call: TRBV6-5
clone_size: -
j_call: TRBJ2-5
cdr3_aa: CASSRTGETQYF
cdr3_nt: TGTGCCAGCAGTAGAACAGGGGAGACCCAGTACTTC

d_call: TRBD1
v_call: TRBV11-2
clone_size: -
j_call: TRBJ1-2
cdr3_aa: CASSWDRGDYGYTF
cdr3_nt: TGTGCCAGCAGCTGGGACAGGGGAGACTATGGCTACACCTTC

d_call: TRBD1
v_call: TRBV18
clone_size: -
j_call: TRBJ2-1
cdr3_aa: CASSPQTGSSYNEQFF
cdr3_nt: TGTGCCAGCTCACCACAGACAGGGAGCTCCTACAATGAGCAGTTCTTC

d_call: -
v_call: TRBV29-1
clone_size: -
j_call: TRBJ1-1
cdr3_aa: CSVGWETEAFF
cdr3_nt: TGCAGCGTAGGCTGGGAGACTGAAGCTTTCTTT

d_call: -
v_call: TRBV11-2
clone_size: -
j_call: TRBJ2-7
cdr3_aa: CASSLTLPSSEQYF
cdr3_nt: TGTGCCAGCAGCTTGACACTACCCTCCAGCGAGCAGTACTTC

d_call: -
v_call: TRBV18
clone_size: -
j_call: TRBJ2-7
cdr3_aa: CASSPQNRAKQYF
cdr3_nt: TGTGCCAGCTCACCACAGAACCGCGCGAAGCAGTACTTC

d_call: TRBD2
v_call: TRBV4-2
clone_size: -
j_call: TRBJ2-1
cdr3_aa: CASSQGAGGFSYNEQFF
cdr3_nt: TGTGCCAGCAGCCAAGGAGCGGGGGGCTTCTCCTACAATGAGCAGTTCTTC

d_call: -
v_call: TRBV7-9
clone_size: -
j_call: TRBJ1-2
cdr3_aa: CASSLGDLYGYTF
cdr3_nt: TGTGCCAGCAGCTTAGGGGACCTCTATGGCTACACCTTC

d_call: -
v_call: TRBV28
clone_size: -
j_call: TRBJ1-2
cdr3_aa: CASSYGAGTKSNYGYTF
cdr3_nt: TGTGCCAGCAGTTATGGGGCAGGGACCAAGTCGAACTATGGCTACACCTTC

d_call: TRBD1
v_call: TRBV7-9
clone_size: -
j_call: TRBJ1-2
cdr3_aa: CASSLLQGALGYTF
cdr3_nt: TGTGCCAGCAGCTTACTACAGGGGGCGCTGGGCTACACCTTC

d_call: TRBD1
v_call: TRBV4-2
clone_size: once
j_call: TRBJ1-2
cdr3_aa: CASSQVDREHYGYTF
cdr3_nt: TGTGCCAGCAGCCAAGTGGACAGGGAGCACTATGGCTACACCTTC

d_call: TRBD2
v_call: TRBV27
clone_size: -
j_call: TRBJ2-1
cdr3_aa: CASRTLSGGTYNEQFF
cdr3_nt: TGTGCCAGCAGGACCCTTAGCGGGGGGACATACAATGAGCAGTTCTTC

d_call: -
v_call: TRBV7-9
clone_size: -
j_call: TRBJ1-2
cdr3_aa: CASSLWGGTVAYGYTF
cdr3_nt: TGTGCCAGCAGCTTATGGGGCGGAACCGTGGCCTATGGCTACACCTTC

d_call: -
v_call: TRBV7-8
clone_size: -
j_call: TRBJ2-3
cdr3_aa: CATQRQDRTDTQYF
cdr3_nt: TGTGCCACCCAGCGACAGGACCGCACAGATACGCAGTATTTT

d_call: -
v_call: TRBV7-3
clone_size: -
j_call: TRBJ1-6
cdr3_aa: CASSLGGNSPLHF
cdr3_nt: TGTGCCAGCAGCTTGGGTGGGAATTCACCCCTCCACTTT

d_call: -
v_call: TRBV2
clone_size: -
j_call: TRBJ2-1
cdr3_aa: CASRETIAVYNEQFF
cdr3_nt: TGTGCCAGCAGGGAAACGATAGCGGTCTACAATGAGCAGTTCTTC

d_call: -
v_call: TRBV10-1
clone_size: -
j_call: TRBJ1-2
cdr3_aa: CASSESATPRNYGYTF
cdr3_nt: TGCGCCAGCAGTGAGTCGGCAACTCCAAGGAACTATGGCTACACCTTC

d_call: TRBD1
v_call: TRBV6-2/TRBV6-3
clone_size: -
j_call: TRBJ1-6
cdr3_aa: CASSQTGNNSPLHF
cdr3_nt: TGTGCCAGCAGTCAGACAGGGAATAATTCACCCCTCCACTTT

d_call: TRBD2
v_call: TRBV7-2
clone_size: -
j_call: TRBJ2-3
cdr3_aa: CASSLAVGLAASTDTQYF
cdr3_nt: TGTGCCAGCAGCTTAGCGGTCGGACTAGCGGCAAGCACAGATACGCAGTATTTT

d_call: -
v_call: TRBV29-1
clone_size: -
j_call: TRBJ2-2
cdr3_aa: CSVEKWGDTGELFF
cdr3_nt: TGCAGCGTTGAAAAATGGGGGGACACCGGGGAGCTGTTTTTT

d_call: TRBD2
v_call: TRBV7-3
clone_size: -
j_call: TRBJ2-2
cdr3_aa: CASSHSGANTGELFF
cdr3_nt: TGTGCCAGCAGCCATAGCGGGGCGAACACCGGGGAGCTGTTTTTT

d_call: -
v_call: TRBV11-3
clone_size: -
j_call: TRBJ2-7
cdr3_aa: CASSSRLEVYEQYF
cdr3_nt: TGTGCCAGCAGTTCACGACTAGAGGTCTACGAGCAGTACTTC

d_call: -
v_call: TRBV6-5
clone_size: -
j_call: TRBJ1-5
cdr3_aa: CATRPPGENQPQHF
cdr3_nt: TGTGCCACCAGACCCCCAGGGGAAAATCAGCCCCAGCATTTT